The T cell receptor beta chain under discussion was sequenced for a study of cytomegalovirus exposure and HLA in healthy donors. The V end was cut by 0 bases, the J end by 7 bases, with 15 bases between. The V gene's germline CDR1 is MGHRA and CDR2 YSYEKL. CDR3 size: 15 residues. This clone occurred once. PCR involved 60 Vbeta and 13 Jbeta primers. Profiled with immunoSEQ multiplex PCR; TCRdb holds only in-frame clones, not every one. The data show some 200,000 clones, with 82% seen just once and under 0.9% held by the top ten. This clonotype originated in a woman between 18 and 29 years old in good health and CMV-seronegative. This sequence joins TRBV4-1 and TRBJ2-5; a possible D gene is TRBD1 (6 bases). Material for sequencing was PBMCs. CDR3 coding DNA: TGCGCCAGCAGCCAAGACGGGACACAATATTCGACCCAGTACTTC. Protein sequence: CASSQDGTQYSTQYF.